The clone carrying this T cell receptor beta chain was seen a few times. Treatment meaning: preoperative locoregional IRX-2 cytokine immunotherapy. These data belong to a study of preoperative IRX-2 immunotherapy in early breast cancer. Some clones are missing from TCRdb's copy, which holds only in-frame ones; the method was immunoSEQ multiplex PCR. The sample has around 38,000 clones, roughly 80% seen once. Germline V gene data show CDR1 as MNHGY and CDR2 as SAAAGT. The CDR3 is 16 amino acids. The trim removed 2 bases at V and 2 bases at J, leaving 6 bases unmatched. V usage is TRBV6-8 and J usage is TRBJ2-1; 7 nucleotides align to TRBD2. The sample consisted of tumor tissue, taken after IRX-2 immunotherapy. This TCR came from a human donor with breast cancer. The DNA for the CDR3 is TGTGCCAGCAGTTACCGCCTCAGCGGGACCTACAATGAGCAGTTCTTC. Protein product: CASSYRLSGTYNEQFF.